These 14 T cell receptor beta chains share one sample of origin, sequenced in a study of T cells after yellow fever vaccination (dated by TCRdb to between 2018 and 2021). The receptor library was made with 5' RACE. This sample was sequenced with an Illumina HiSeq 2500. Starting from the raw public reads, TCRdb applied fastp trimming at Q25, assembled clones with MiXCR and retained in-frame beta chains. Identical CDR3 protein sequences are pooled into one entry, listed with their most common genes and DNA. This sample has a few hundred thousand distinct CDR3 sequences in its table, and 6% to 7.5% of those were observed once. The ten largest account for about 0.9% of the sample. In the paper's terms, the treatment or condition label means: live attenuated yellow fever vaccine strain. The specimen was CD4+ T cells sorted from PBMCs, collected 15 days after the yellow fever booster vaccination. The receptors originated from a man younger than 40 who received the YFV17D yellow fever vaccine.

This clonotype has at least ten counts. The chain employs TRBV5-1 and TRBJ2-3, with D maybe TRBD2 (6 bases). V was pared by 4 bases and J by 6 bases, with 12 bases between. CDR3 length: 13 residues. Germline CDR1 is SGHRS and CDR2 is YFSETQ. The CDR3 coding sequence is TGCGCCAGCAGCCGGGAGATGGCGGATACGCAGTATTTT. The encoded protein is CASSREMADTQYF.

This clonotype was observed at least ten times. The rearrangement joins TRBV14 to TRBJ2-2, with 9 bases that match TRBD1. In germline, CDR1 is SGHDN, CDR2 FVKESK. This CDR3 contains 16 residues. V lost 1 base to trimming and J lost 5 bases; unmatched junction nucleotides: 5. The CDR3 here is CASSQALGQGTGELFF. CDR3 sequence (DNA): TGTGCCAGCAGCCAAGCCCTAGGACAGGGGACCGGGGAGCTGTTTTTT.

Many counts were recorded for this clonotype. This chain connects TRBV6-2 or TRBV6-3 to TRBJ2-5; D remains ambiguous. V lost 8 bases and J lost 4, with 17 bases in between. The CDR3 consists of 14 residues. CDR1 and CDR2 (germline): MNHEY, SVGEGT. The CDR3 loop is CASSPPSIAETQYF. The DNA for the CDR3 is TGTGCCAGCTCCCCTCCGAGTATTGCAGAGACCCAGTACTTC.

This clonotype was recorded a few times. The chain couples TRBV3-1 to TRBJ2-7, with a tentative D call TRBD2 (6 bases). V lost 5 bases to trimming and J lost 6 bases, with 20 bases between them. The length of the CDR3 is 15 residues. Germline-derived CDR1 and CDR2 are LGHDT and YNNKEL (reference sequence). The CDR3: CASSSGVRDGAEQYF. The CDR3 DNA follows: TGTGCCAGCAGCTCGGGGGTACGGGACGGAGCCGAGCAGTACTTC.

The rearrangement joins TRBV7-9 to TRBJ2-5; 9 nucleotides agree with TRBD1. This CDR3 contains 14 residues. The junction had 1 base not matched to a gene; V was cut back by 5 bases and J by 0 bases. The germline V gene has CDR1 SEHNR and CDR2 FQNEAQ (reference sequence). The CDR3 DNA reads TGTGCCAGCAGCCGGACAGGGGACCAAGAGACCCAGTACTTC. Protein product: CASSRTGDQETQYF.

This clonotype occurred many times. The gene calls are TRBV6-2 or TRBV6-3 and TRBJ1-5; 9 nucleotides match TRBD1. The V gene end was trimmed by 2 bases and the J gene end by 2 bases; junction bases not matched to a gene: 4. Germline V gene sequence: CDR1 MNHEY, CDR2 SVGEGT. CDR3 size: 16 residues. The CDR3 coding sequence is TGTGCCAGCAGTTACACAGGGGGCTATCGCAATCAGCCCCAGCATTTT. It encodes CASSYTGGYRNQPQHF.

The gene calls are TRBV12-3 or TRBV12-4 and TRBJ2-7; tentative D call: TRBD2 (6 bases). The CDR3 spans 14 residues. Trimming removed 6 bases from V and 3 bases from J, with 15 bases in between. The CDR3 loop is CASRAGTENYEQYF. CDR3 DNA: TGTGCCAGCAGGGCCGGGACTGAGAACTACGAGCAGTACTTC.

The chain combines TRBV20-1 with TRBJ1-1, with TRBD1 matching over 11 bases. This CDR3 is 14 amino acids long. The V gene end was trimmed by 6 bases and the J gene end by 7 bases; junction bases not matched to a gene: 10. Per the germline V gene, CDR1 is DFQATT and CDR2 is SNEGSKA (reference sequence). This CDR3 is CSAKEGTGGSEAFF. The CDR3, as DNA: TGCAGTGCGAAAGAAGGGACAGGGGGAAGTGAAGCTTTCTTT.

The V gene is TRBV6-5, the J gene TRBJ2-2, with a possible D match to TRBD1 (6 bases). V was shortened by 6 bases and J by 0 bases, with 14 bases between the two germline ends. Germline V gives CDR1 MNHEY, CDR2 SVGAGI. The CDR3 length is 16 residues. CDR3 sequence: CASRPDRPPNTGELFF. The DNA for the CDR3 is TGTGCCAGCAGACCCGACAGGCCACCGAACACCGGGGAGCTGTTTTTT.

This clonotype was observed many times. The chain carries TRBV10-1 and TRBJ2-2, with 7 bases aligning to TRBD2. The trim removed 6 bases at V and 4 bases at J, leaving 5 bases unmatched. CDR3 length: 14 amino acids. Per the germline V gene, CDR1 is WNHNN and CDR2 is SYGVQD (reference sequence). The CDR3, as DNA: TGCGCCAGCAGCCCTGGCGGGGGCACCGGGGAGCTGTTTTTT. Translated: CASSPGGGTGELFF.

V and J are TRBV6-5 and TRBJ1-5; D unclear. The end of the DNA fits TRBJ2-3 better, so the J call may be wrong. There are 13 residues in the CDR3. The germline V gene has CDR1 MNHEY and CDR2 SVGAGI. The CDR3: CASSSSRLGPQYF. The CDR3 DNA reads TGTGCCAGCAGTTCCTCCCGACTCGGGCCCCAGTATTTT.

The V call is TRBV12-3 or TRBV12-4, the J call TRBJ1-6, with TRBD1 matching 7 bases. The CDR3 consists of 14 residues. With V trimmed by 6 bases and J by 7 bases, 6 bases remained unmatched. CDR3 amino acids: CASSPGTDNSPLHF. CDR3 DNA sequence: TGTGCCAGCAGCCCCGGGACAGACAATTCACCCCTCCACTTT.

This sequence joins TRBV2 and TRBJ2-3; 10 bases match TRBD2. V lost 11 bases and J lost 0; bases outside the gene matches: 2. The germline CDR1 and CDR2 sequences are SNHLY and FYNNEI. This CDR3 has 13 amino acids. The CDR3 DNA is TGTGCCCGGACTAGCGGAAGCACAGATACGCAGTATTTT. It translates to CARTSGSTDTQYF.

This clonotype was counted many times. The rearrangement uses TRBV14 and TRBJ2-5; D gene uncertain. CDR1 SGHDN and CDR2 FVKESK come from the germline V gene. The CDR3 has 11 amino acids. The V end lost 3 bases, the J end lost 1 base, and 0 bases lay between the germline ends. The CDR3 reads CASSHQETQYF. CDR3 DNA: TGTGCCAGCAGCCACCAAGAGACCCAGTACTTC.